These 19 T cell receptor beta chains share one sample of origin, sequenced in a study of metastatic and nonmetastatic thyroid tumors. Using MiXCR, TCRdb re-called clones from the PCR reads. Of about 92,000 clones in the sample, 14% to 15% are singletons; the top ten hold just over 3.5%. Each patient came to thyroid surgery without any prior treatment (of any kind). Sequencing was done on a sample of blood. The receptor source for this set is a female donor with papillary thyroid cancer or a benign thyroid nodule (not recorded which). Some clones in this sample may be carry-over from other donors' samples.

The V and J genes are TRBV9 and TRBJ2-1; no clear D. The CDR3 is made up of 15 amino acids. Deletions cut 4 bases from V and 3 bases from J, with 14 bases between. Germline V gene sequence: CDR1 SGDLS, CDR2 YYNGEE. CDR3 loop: CASSLDSTVYNEQFF. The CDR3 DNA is TGTGCCAGCAGCCTCGACTCAACTGTCTACAATGAGCAGTTCTTC.

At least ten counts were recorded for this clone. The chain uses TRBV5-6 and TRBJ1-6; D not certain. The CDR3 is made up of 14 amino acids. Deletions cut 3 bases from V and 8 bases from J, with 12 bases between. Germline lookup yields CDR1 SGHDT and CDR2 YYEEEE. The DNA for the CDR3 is TGTGCCAGCAGCTCCGGATCGGGGTATTCACCCCTCCACTTT. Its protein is CASSSGSGYSPLHF. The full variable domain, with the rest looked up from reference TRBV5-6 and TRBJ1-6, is DAGVTQSPTHLIKTRGQQVTLRCSPKSGHDTVSWYQQALGQGPQFIFQYYEEEERQRGNFPDRFSGHQFPNYSSELNVNALLLGDSALYLCASSSGSGYSPLHFGNGTRLTVT.

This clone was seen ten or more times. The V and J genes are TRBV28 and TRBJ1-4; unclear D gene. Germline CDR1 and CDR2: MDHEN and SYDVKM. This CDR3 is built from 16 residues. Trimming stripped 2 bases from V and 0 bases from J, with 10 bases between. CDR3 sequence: CASSLQTAPTNEKLFF. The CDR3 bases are TGTGCCAGCAGTTTACAAACAGCGCCAACTAATGAAAAACTGTTTTTT.

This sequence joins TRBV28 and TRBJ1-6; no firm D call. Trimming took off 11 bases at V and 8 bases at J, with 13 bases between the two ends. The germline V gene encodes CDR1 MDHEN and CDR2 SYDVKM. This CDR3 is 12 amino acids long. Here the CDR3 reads CAANDLDSPLHF. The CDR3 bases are TGTGCCGCCAACGACCTTGATTCACCCCTCCACTTT.

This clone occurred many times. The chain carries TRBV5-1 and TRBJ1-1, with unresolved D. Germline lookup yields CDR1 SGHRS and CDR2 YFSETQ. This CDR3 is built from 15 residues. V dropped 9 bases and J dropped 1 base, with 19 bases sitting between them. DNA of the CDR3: TGCGCCACCAAGCCGGGTCCTCGAGAGAACACTGAAGCTTTCTTT. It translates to CATKPGPRENTEAFF.

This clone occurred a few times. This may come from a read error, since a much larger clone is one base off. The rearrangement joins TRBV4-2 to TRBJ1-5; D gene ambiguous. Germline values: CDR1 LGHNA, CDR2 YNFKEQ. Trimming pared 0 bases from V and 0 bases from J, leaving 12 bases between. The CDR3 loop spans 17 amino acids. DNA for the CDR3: TGTGCCAGCAGCCAAGATCGGTACCGGATTAGCAATCAGCCCCAGCATTTT. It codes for CASSQDRYRISNQPQHF.

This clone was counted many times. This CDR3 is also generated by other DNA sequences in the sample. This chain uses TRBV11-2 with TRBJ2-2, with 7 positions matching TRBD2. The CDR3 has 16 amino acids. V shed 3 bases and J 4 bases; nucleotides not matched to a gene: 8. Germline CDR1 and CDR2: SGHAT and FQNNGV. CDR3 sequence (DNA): TGTGCCAGCAGCTTCATTGGAGGCGGGGGCACCGGGGAGCTGTTTTTT. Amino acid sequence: CASSFIGGGGTGELFF.

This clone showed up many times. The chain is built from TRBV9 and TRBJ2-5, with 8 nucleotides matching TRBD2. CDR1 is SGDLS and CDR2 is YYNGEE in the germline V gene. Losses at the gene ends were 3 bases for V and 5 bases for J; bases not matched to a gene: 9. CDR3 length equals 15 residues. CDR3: CASSAWTSMLETQYF. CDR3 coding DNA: TGTGCCAGCAGCGCGTGGACTAGCATGTTGGAGACCCAGTACTTC.

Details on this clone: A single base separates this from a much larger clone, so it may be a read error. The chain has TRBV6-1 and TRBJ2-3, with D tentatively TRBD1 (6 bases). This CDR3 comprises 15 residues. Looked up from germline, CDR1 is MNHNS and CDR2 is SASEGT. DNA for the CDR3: TGTGCCAGCAGTCGCGGGTCGGACAGCACATATACGCAGTATTTT. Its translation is CASSRGSDSTYTQYF.

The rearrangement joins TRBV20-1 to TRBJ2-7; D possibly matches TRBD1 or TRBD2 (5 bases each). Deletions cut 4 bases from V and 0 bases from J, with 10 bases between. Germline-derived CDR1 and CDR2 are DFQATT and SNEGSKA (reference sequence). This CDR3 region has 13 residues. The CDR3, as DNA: TGCAGTGCTAACGAGGGGAGCTCCTACGAGCAGTACGTC. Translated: CSANEGSSYEQYV.

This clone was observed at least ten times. Here the CDR3 DNA reads TGTGCCATCAGTGCGGCAGGGAGGGGTAACTATGGCTACACCTTC. Protein product: CAISAAGRGNYGYTF. The rearrangement joins TRBV10-3 to TRBJ1-2; D possibly corresponds to TRBD1 (5 bases). The V end lost 4 bases, the J end lost 1 base, and 13 bases lay between the germline ends. Germline CDR1 reads ENHRY; CDR2 reads SYGVKD. The CDR3 runs to 15 residues.

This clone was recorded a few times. CDR3 region: CATRGTGSYEQYF. The DNA for the CDR3 is TGTGCCACCCGCGGGACGGGGTCCTACGAGCAGTACTTC. The chain employs TRBV6-1 and TRBJ2-7; TRBD2 is a possible D gene (6 bases). The V gene's germline CDR1 is MNHNS and CDR2 SASEGT. The CDR3 has 13 residues. V dropped 10 bases and J dropped 1 base, with 14 bases sitting between them.

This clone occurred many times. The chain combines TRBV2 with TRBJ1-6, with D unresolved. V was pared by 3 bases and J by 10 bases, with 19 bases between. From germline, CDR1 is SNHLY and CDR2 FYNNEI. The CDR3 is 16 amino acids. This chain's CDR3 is CASSDGFGDMGSPLHF. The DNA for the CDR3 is TGTGCCAGCAGTGACGGTTTTGGAGATATGGGATCACCCCTCCACTTT.

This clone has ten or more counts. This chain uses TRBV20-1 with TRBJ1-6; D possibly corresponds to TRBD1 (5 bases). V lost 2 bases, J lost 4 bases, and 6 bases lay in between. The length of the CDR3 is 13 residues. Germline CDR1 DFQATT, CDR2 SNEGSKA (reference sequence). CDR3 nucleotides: TGCAGTGCTAGACAGGGATATAATTCACCCCTCCACTTT. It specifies CSARQGYNSPLHF.

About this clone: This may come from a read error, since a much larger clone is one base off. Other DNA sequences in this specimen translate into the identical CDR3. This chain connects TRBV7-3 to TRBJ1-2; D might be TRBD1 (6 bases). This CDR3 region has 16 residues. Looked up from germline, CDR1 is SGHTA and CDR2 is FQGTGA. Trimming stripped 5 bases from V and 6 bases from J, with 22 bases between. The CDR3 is CASSPNTAQGPHGYTF. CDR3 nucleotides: TGTGCCAGCAGCCCTAATACAGCCCAGGGGCCTCATGGCTACACCTTC. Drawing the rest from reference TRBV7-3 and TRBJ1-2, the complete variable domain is GAGVSQTPSNKVTEKGKYVELRCDPISGHTALYWYRQSLGQGPEFLIYFQGTGAADDSGLPNDRFFAVRPEGSVSTLKIQRTERGDSAVYLCASSPNTAQGPHGYTFGSGTRLTVV.

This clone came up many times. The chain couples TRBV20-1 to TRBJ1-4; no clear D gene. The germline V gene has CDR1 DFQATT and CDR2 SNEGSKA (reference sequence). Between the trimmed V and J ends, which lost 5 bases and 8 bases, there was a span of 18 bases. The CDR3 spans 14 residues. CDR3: CSALATPGREKLFF. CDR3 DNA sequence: TGCAGTGCTTTGGCGACACCTGGGAGGGAAAAACTGTTTTTT.

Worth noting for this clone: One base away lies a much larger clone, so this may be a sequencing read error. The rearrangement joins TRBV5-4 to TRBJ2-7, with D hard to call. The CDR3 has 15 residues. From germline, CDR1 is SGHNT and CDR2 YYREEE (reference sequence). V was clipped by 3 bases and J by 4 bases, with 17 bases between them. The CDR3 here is CASSSADRSPYEQYF. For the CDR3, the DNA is TGTGCCAGCAGCTCGGCGGACCGTAGCCCGTACGAGCAGTACTTC.

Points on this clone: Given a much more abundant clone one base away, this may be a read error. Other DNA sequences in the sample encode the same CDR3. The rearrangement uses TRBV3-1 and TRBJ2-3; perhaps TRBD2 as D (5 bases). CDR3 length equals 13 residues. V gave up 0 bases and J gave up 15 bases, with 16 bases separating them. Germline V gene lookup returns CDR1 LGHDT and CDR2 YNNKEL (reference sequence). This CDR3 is CASSQEFGRRAYF. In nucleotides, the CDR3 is TGTGCCAGCAGCCAAGAATTTGGCAGGCGGGCTTATTTT.

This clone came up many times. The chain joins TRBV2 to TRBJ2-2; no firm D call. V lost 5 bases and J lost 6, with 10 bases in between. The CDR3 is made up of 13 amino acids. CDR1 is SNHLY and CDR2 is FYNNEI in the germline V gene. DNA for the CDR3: TGTGCCAGCAGTTATCAATCGGCCGGGGAGCTGTTTTTT. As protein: CASSYQSAGELFF.